Following are 32 T cell receptor beta chains from one sample sequenced in a study of blood T cell repertoires in COVID-19. Only in-frame clones appear in the TCRdb table, and some are missing; sequencing was by immunoSEQ multiplex PCR. The sample contains under 75,000 clones, 86% of which appear only once. Sample: peripheral blood. The source is a man aged 30 to 45 with acute or convalescent COVID-19.

This clone came up once. The CDR3 coding sequence is TGTGCCAGCAGTTACCGCGACAGGGTCCAATACTATGGCTACACCTTC. Protein sequence: CASSYRDRVQYYGYTF. The J gene is TRBJ1-2, the V gene TRBV6-2 or TRBV6-3; 7 positions match TRBD1. J gave up 3 bases and V 2 bases, and 9 bases lay outside the gene matches. The germline CDR1 and CDR2 sequences are MNHEY and SVGEGT. This CDR3 is 16 amino acids long.

The V and J genes are TRBV11-3 and TRBJ2-2, with TRBD1 as a possible D gene (5 bases). This CDR3 contains 14 residues. In germline, CDR1 is SGHNT, CDR2 YENEEA. Deletions cut 4 bases from V and 2 bases from J, with 8 bases between. CDR3 loop: CASSWTLNTGELFF. The CDR3 bases are TGTGCCAGCAGCTGGACACTAAACACCGGGGAGCTGTTTTTT. The full variable domain, in which reference TRBV11-3 and TRBJ2-2 provide the parts outside the CDR3, is EAGVVQSPRYKIIEKKQPVAFWCNPISGHNTLYWYLQNLGQGPELLIRYENEEAVDDSQLPKDRFSAERLKGVDSTLKIQPAELGDSAVYLCASSWTLNTGELFFGEGSRLTVL.

This sequence joins TRBV5-8 and TRBJ2-7; possibly TRBD2 for D (6 bases). The length of the CDR3 is 14 residues. Germline V gene lookup returns CDR1 SGHTS and CDR2 YDEGEE. Trimming left V 7 bases short and J 7 bases short, with 21 bases between. CDR3 bases: TGTGCCAGCGCTTCGGGAGTCTCGAAAGGAGAGCAGTACTTC. As protein: CASASGVSKGEQYF.

This rearrangement joins TRBV5-1 to TRBJ2-1, with 8 positions matching TRBD1. The V gene end was trimmed by 2 bases and the J gene end by 5 bases; junction bases not matched to a gene: 3. The CDR3 totals 14 residues. The germline V gene has CDR1 SGHRS and CDR2 YFSETQ. CDR3 bases: TGCGCCAGCAGCTTTGAGGGACAGGACAATGAGCAGTTCTTC. It encodes CASSFEGQDNEQFF.

The rearrangement uses TRBV20-1 and TRBJ1-3; unclear D gene. The CDR3 has 11 residues. The germline CDR1 and CDR2 sequences are DFQATT and SNEGSKA (reference sequence). V lost 4 bases, J lost 7 bases, and 8 bases lay in between. The CDR3 DNA is TGCAGTGCTATGTGGAGGAACACCATATATTTT. Amino acid sequence: CSAMWRNTIYF.

This chain uses TRBV3-1 (or the pseudogene TRBV3-2) with TRBJ1-2, with D possibly matching TRBD1 (5 bases). CDR1 is LGHDT, CDR2 YNNKEL, per germline (reference sequence). V was cut by 1 base and J by 3 bases, with 12 bases left in between. This CDR3 region has 15 residues. For the CDR3, the DNA is TGTGCCAGCAGCCAAGGGGGGACTGGTGACTATGGCTACACCTTC. Its translation: CASSQGGTGDYGYTF.

This chain uses TRBV30 with TRBJ1-3; D is uncertain. Germline-derived CDR1 and CDR2 are GTSNPN and SVGIG (reference sequence). V was cut by 1 base and J by 0 bases, with 16 bases left in between. CDR3 length equals 17 residues. CDR3 coding DNA: TGTGCCTGGAGTGCCGCGCTTGGACTTTTCTCTGGAAACACCATATATTTT. Translation: CAWSAALGLFSGNTIYF.

The V and J genes are TRBV2 and TRBJ2-5; TRBD2 might be the D (6 bases). Germline-derived CDR1 and CDR2 are SNHLY and FYNNEI. CDR3 length: 14 residues. V gave up 4 bases and J gave up 4 bases, with 13 bases separating them. CDR3: CASSVTSRGETQYF. DNA of the CDR3: TGTGCCAGCAGTGTGACTAGTCGGGGAGAGACCCAGTACTTC.

This clone was detected only once. This chain uses TRBV3-1 (or the pseudogene TRBV3-2) with TRBJ1-2; D uncertain. The V and J ends lost 0 bases and 8 bases respectively, with 13 bases between them. Germline values: CDR1 LGHDT, CDR2 YNNKEL (reference sequence). The CDR3 sequence is 14 residues long. The CDR3: CASSQDLGGSGYTF. The CDR3 region has the DNA TGTGCCAGCAGCCAAGATCTAGGCGGGTCCGGCTACACCTTC.

This chain joins TRBV5-4 and TRBJ2-1; 8 bases match TRBD1. Germline CDR1 is SGHNT and CDR2 is YYREEE (reference sequence). The CDR3 sequence is 14 residues long. Trimming removed 2 bases from V and 10 bases from J; junction bases left unmatched: 8. CDR3 sequence: CASSFDRGKGEQFF. The CDR3 DNA is TGTGCCAGCAGCTTTGACAGGGGAAAGGGCGAGCAGTTCTTC.

This clone occurred once. This chain uses TRBV7-3 with TRBJ1-1, with D possibly matching TRBD1 (6 bases). The V gene lost 5 bases and the J gene lost 0 bases, with 10 bases spanning the gap. Germline V gene sequence: CDR1 SGHTA, CDR2 FQGTGA. The CDR3 totals 14 residues. CDR3 in amino acids: CASSLGGLNTEAFF. In DNA, the CDR3 is TGTGCCAGCAGCCTAGGGGGACTGAACACTGAAGCTTTCTTT.

V gene TRBV11-3 combines with J gene TRBJ2-5, with 7 bases lining up with TRBD2. The CDR3 runs 13 residues. The J segment lost 4 bases and the V segment lost 3 bases, leaving 2 bases of the junction unmatched. From germline, CDR1 is SGHNT and CDR2 YENEEA. The DNA of the CDR3 is TGTGCCAGCAGCTTGGGAGGGCCAGAGACCCAGTACTTC. Translating it yields CASSLGGPETQYF.

The chain is built from TRBV19 and TRBJ2-5; the D is unclear. Per germline, CDR1 LNHDA and CDR2 SQIVND (reference sequence). V dropped 4 bases and J dropped 1 base, with 4 bases sitting between them. The CDR3 is 12 amino acids. The CDR3 is CASSTGQETQYF. The CDR3 region has the DNA TGTGCCAGTAGTACAGGCCAAGAGACCCAGTACTTC.

This sequence joins TRBV29-1 and TRBJ1-2; the match to TRBD1 covers 7 bases. CDR1 and CDR2 (germline): SQVTM, ANQGSEA. The V gene end was trimmed by 1 base and the J gene end by 5 bases; junction bases not matched to a gene: 10. The CDR3 spans 15 residues. CDR3 bases: TGCAGCGTTGAAGGGCACAGGGGAGAAGGGTATGGCTACACCTTC. Protein: CSVEGHRGEGYGYTF.

This clone was counted a few times. The rearrangement joins TRBV29-1 to TRBJ2-3, with TRBD2 as a possible D gene (6 bases). Trimming shortened V by 6 bases and J by 8 bases, and 24 bases separated the two germline ends. This CDR3 is 15 amino acids long. CDR1 is SQVTM, CDR2 ANQGSEA, per germline. CDR3 in DNA: TGCAGCGTCACAGGCGTCGGGGGACCAGATGCTACGCAGTATTTT. This translates into CSVTGVGGPDATQYF.

The J gene is TRBJ2-3, the V gene TRBV13, with TRBD1 matching over 7 bases. The germline CDR1 and CDR2 sequences are PRHDT and FYEKMQ (reference sequence). The V segment lost 4 bases and the J segment 4 bases; nucleotides outside the gene matches: 20. The length of the CDR3 is 19 residues. Here the CDR3 DNA reads TGTGCCAGCAGCTCCGAGGCGTTCGGGGAGACAGGGCTGGCAGATACGCAGTATTTT. Translation gives CASSSEAFGETGLADTQYF.

V and J are TRBV9 and TRBJ2-1, with TRBD2 as a possible D gene (6 bases). V lost 0 bases and J lost 10, with 8 bases in between. The CDR3 is 12 amino acids. Germline V gene sequence: CDR1 SGDLS, CDR2 YYNGEE. CDR3 coding DNA: TGTGCCAGCAGCGTAGTGAGCGGGGAGCAGTTCTTC. It codes for CASSVVSGEQFF.

The rearrangement joins TRBV7-6 to TRBJ1-1; the D gene is possibly TRBD1 (5 bases). V gave up 1 base and J gave up 7 bases, with 19 bases separating them. CDR3 size: 16 residues. The V gene's germline CDR1 is SGHVS and CDR2 FNYEAQ. The CDR3 DNA sequence: TGTGCCAGCAGCTTAGAAGTTCGGGGGAGGATGGGTGAAGCTTTCTTT. This sequence encodes CASSLEVRGRMGEAFF.

The chain is built from TRBV29-1 and TRBJ1-2; 8 nucleotides agree with TRBD1. The CDR3 has 14 residues. Trimming at V came to 1 base and at J to 8 bases, leaving 9 bases not matched to a gene. CDR1 and CDR2 from the germline V gene are SQVTM and ANQGSEA. CDR3 residues: CSVEGQGAGKGYTF. The CDR3 nucleotides read TGCAGCGTTGAAGGGCAGGGGGCAGGGAAAGGCTACACCTTC.

The CDR3 sequence: CASSVGHNENSPLHF. The CDR3 DNA follows: TGTGCCAGTAGTGTGGGCCATAATGAAAATTCACCCCTCCACTTT. The chain joins TRBV19 to TRBJ1-6; the D is unclear. V lost 5 bases and J lost 7, with 15 bases in between. The germline V gene has CDR1 LNHDA and CDR2 SQIVND (reference sequence). There are 15 residues in the CDR3.

The chain links TRBV12-3 or TRBV12-4 to TRBJ2-3; perhaps TRBD2 as D (5 bases). The V end lost 6 bases, the J end lost 5 bases, and 12 bases lay between the germline ends. This CDR3 spans 13 amino acids. Here the CDR3 reads CASRGGELDTQYF. The CDR3 nucleotides are TGTGCCAGCAGAGGAGGAGAGTTAGATACGCAGTATTTT.

V gene TRBV7-9 combines with J gene TRBJ1-1; 11 nucleotides match TRBD1. The CDR3 has 14 residues. Germline-derived CDR1 and CDR2 are SEHNR and FQNEAQ (reference sequence). J gave up 10 bases and V 5 bases, and 9 bases lay outside the gene matches. CDR3 DNA: TGTGCCAGCAGCCTCGGACAGGGGGCAAGACCAGCTTTCTTT. Translation gives CASSLGQGARPAFF.

CDR3 in DNA: TGTGCCAGCAGCTTAAGCCGGCTAGCGGGGGGCCTAAGCTACGAGCAGTACTTC. It specifies CASSLSRLAGGLSYEQYF. The rearrangement joins TRBV7-2 to TRBJ2-7; the match to TRBD2 covers 11 bases. The CDR3 length is 18 residues. The trim removed 2 bases at V and 3 bases at J, leaving 12 bases unmatched. Germline V lookup: CDR1 SGHTA, CDR2 FQGNSA.

This clone was recorded once. This chain connects TRBV7-2 to TRBJ1-2, with TRBD1 identical over 10 bases. J gave up 7 bases and V 5 bases, and 13 bases lay outside the gene matches. The CDR3 is made up of 16 amino acids. CDR1 and CDR2 from the germline V gene are SGHTA and FQGNSA. CDR3 bases: TGTGCCAGCAGCCCAAGTAGGACAGGGGGTCTACGTGGCTACACCTTC. The encoded protein is CASSPSRTGGLRGYTF.

The J gene is TRBJ2-2, the V gene TRBV7-9, with D perhaps TRBD2 (5 bases). Germline CDR1 and CDR2: SEHNR and FQNEAQ (reference sequence). There are 15 residues in the CDR3. With 1 base removed from V and 5 bases from J, the gap between germline ends came to 11 bases. The CDR3 DNA reads TGTGCCAGCAGCTTAGGCACTAGTTTTACCGGGGAGCTGTTTTTT. Its protein product is CASSLGTSFTGELFF.

In nucleotides, the CDR3 is TGTGCCACCAGCGGCTGGGGACTTCCAGATACGCAGTATTTT. This encodes CATSGWGLPDTQYF. This chain uses TRBV15 with TRBJ2-3; weak D call: TRBD2 (6 bases). Trimming cost V 5 bases and J 4 bases, with 13 bases left between them. CDR1 is LNHNV and CDR2 is YYDKDF in the germline V gene (reference sequence). The CDR3 length is 14 residues.

The chain couples TRBV30 to TRBJ1-2; D perhaps matches TRBD1 (5 bases). The CDR3 totals 14 residues. CDR1 GTSNPN and CDR2 SVGIG come from the germline V gene (reference sequence). V was cut by 0 bases and J by 2 bases, with 10 bases left in between. The CDR3 loop reads CAWSVPGGNYGYTF. Here the CDR3 DNA reads TGTGCCTGGAGTGTACCCGGGGGAAACTATGGCTACACCTTC. Variable domain in full (rest from reference TRBV30 and TRBJ1-2): SQTIHQWPATLVQPVGSPLSLECTVEGTSNPNLYWYRQAAGRGLQLLFYSVGIGQISSEVPQNLSASRPQDRQFILSSKKLLLSDSGFYLCAWSVPGGNYGYTFGSGTRLTVV.

The V and J genes are TRBV5-1 and TRBJ1-1, with TRBD1 matching 7 bases. The germline V gene has CDR1 SGHRS and CDR2 YFSETQ. The V segment lost 4 bases and the J segment 5 bases; nucleotides outside the gene matches: 8. The CDR3 has 14 residues. CDR3 nucleotide sequence: TGCGCCAGCAGCCACACAGGGGAGTATACTGAAGCTTTCTTT. Its translation is CASSHTGEYTEAFF.

This CDR3 is CASSPQTGDPSGNTIYF. The CDR3 DNA sequence: TGTGCCAGCAGCCCCCAGACAGGGGACCCCTCTGGAAACACCATATATTTT. The gene calls are TRBV9 and TRBJ1-3; 8 bases are shared with TRBD1. With 4 bases clipped from V and 0 bases from J, the junction kept 9 bases outside the gene matches. Germline CDR1 is SGDLS and CDR2 is YYNGEE. This CDR3 region has 17 residues.

The V call is TRBV21-1, the J call TRBJ2-5; the listed D gene, TRBD1, was not tested against the DNA. TRBV21-1 is a pseudogene. The CDR3 spans 13 residues. For the CDR3, the DNA is TGTGCCAGCACCTGGACAGGGGGGAAGACCCAGTACTTC. This gives the protein CASTWTGGKTQYF.

J is TRBJ2-3 and V is TRBV6-1; D unclear. Germline V lookup: CDR1 MNHNS, CDR2 SASEGT. The CDR3 loop spans 13 amino acids. Trimming left V 3 bases short and J 2 bases short, with 6 bases between. The CDR3 bases are TGTGCCAGCAGTGACCCTAACACAGATACGCAGTATTTT. Protein sequence: CASSDPNTDTQYF.

This chain connects TRBV2 to TRBJ2-7, with D possibly TRBD2 on 5 matching bases. Germline V gene data show CDR1 as SNHLY and CDR2 as FYNNEI. Trimming pared 5 bases from V and 2 bases from J, leaving 7 bases between. This CDR3 spans 12 amino acids. The CDR3 DNA follows: TGTGCCAGCAGTCCCGGGGCCTACGAGCAGTACTTC. Its protein product is CASSPGAYEQYF.